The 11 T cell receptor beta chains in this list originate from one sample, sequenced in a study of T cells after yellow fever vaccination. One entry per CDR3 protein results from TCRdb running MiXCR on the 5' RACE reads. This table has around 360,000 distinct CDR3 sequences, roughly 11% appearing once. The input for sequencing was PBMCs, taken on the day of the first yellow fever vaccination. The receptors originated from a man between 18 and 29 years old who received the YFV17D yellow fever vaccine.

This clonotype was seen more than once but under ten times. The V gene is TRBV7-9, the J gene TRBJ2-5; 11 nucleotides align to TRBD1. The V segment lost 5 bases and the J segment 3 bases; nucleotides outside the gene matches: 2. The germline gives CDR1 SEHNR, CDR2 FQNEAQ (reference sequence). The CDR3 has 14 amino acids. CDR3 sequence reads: CASSMGQGEETQYF. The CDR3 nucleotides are TGTGCCAGCAGCATGGGACAGGGGGAAGAGACCCAGTACTTC.

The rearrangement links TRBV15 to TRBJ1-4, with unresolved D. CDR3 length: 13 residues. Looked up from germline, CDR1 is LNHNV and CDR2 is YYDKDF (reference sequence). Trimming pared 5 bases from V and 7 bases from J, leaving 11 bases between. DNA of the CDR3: TGTGCCACCAGCCCACAGAGCTCTGAAAAACTGTTTTTT. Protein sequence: CATSPQSSEKLFF.

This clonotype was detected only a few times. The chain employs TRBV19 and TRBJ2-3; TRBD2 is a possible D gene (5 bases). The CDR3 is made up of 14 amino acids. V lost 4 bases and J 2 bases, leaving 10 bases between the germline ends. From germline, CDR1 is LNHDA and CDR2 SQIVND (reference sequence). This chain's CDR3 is CASSRGLSTDTQYF. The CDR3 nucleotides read TGTGCCAGTAGTAGAGGACTGTCCACAGATACGCAGTATTTT.

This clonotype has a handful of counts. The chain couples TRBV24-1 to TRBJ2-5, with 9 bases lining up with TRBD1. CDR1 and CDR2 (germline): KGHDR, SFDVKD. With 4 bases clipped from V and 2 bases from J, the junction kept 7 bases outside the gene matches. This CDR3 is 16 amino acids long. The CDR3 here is CATSDHYRGRQETQYF. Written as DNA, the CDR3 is TGTGCCACCAGTGACCACTACAGGGGGCGTCAAGAGACCCAGTACTTC.

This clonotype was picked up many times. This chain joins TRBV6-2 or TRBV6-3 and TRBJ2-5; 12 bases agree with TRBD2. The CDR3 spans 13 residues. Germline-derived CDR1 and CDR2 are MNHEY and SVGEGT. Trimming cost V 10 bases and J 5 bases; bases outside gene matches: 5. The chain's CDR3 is CATRLAGDETQYF. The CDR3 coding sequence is TGTGCCACCCGACTAGCGGGGGACGAGACCCAGTACTTC.

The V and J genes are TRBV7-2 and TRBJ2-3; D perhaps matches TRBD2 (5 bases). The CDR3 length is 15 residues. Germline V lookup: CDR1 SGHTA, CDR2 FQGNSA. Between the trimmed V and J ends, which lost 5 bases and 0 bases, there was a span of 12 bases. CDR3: CASSPRTRSTDTQYF. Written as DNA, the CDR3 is TGTGCCAGCAGCCCGCGGACTCGGAGCACAGATACGCAGTATTTT.

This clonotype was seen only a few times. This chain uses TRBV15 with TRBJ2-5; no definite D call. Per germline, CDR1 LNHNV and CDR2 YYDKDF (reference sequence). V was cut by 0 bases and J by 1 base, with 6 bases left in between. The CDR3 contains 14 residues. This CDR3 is CATSRDLVQETQYF. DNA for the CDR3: TGTGCCACCAGCAGAGATCTAGTCCAAGAGACCCAGTACTTC.

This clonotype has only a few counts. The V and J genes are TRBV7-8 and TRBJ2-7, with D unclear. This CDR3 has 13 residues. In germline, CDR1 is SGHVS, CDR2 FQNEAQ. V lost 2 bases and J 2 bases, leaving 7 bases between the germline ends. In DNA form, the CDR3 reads TGTGCCAGCAGCTTACTAAAGCCCTACGAGCAGTACTTC. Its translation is CASSLLKPYEQYF.

CDR3 in DNA: TGTGCCAGCTCGGGGACAAATAAAGAGACCCAGTACTTC. The encoded protein is CASSGTNKETQYF. The rearrangement joins TRBV6-1 to TRBJ2-5, with D perhaps matching TRBD1 (6 bases). CDR1 is MNHNS, CDR2 SASEGT, per germline. V lost 8 bases to trimming and J lost 3 bases, with 13 bases between them. The CDR3 runs to 13 residues.

Here the CDR3 DNA reads TGTGCCAGCAGCTTATCACCGGGGGGGCTCGGGGAGCTGTTTTTT. Protein sequence: CASSLSPGGLGELFF. The chain couples TRBV7-2 to TRBJ2-2; 8 nucleotides agree with TRBD2. The CDR3 is 15 amino acids. V gave up 2 bases and J gave up 7 bases; unmatched junction bases: 6. Germline V lookup: CDR1 SGHTA, CDR2 FQGNSA.

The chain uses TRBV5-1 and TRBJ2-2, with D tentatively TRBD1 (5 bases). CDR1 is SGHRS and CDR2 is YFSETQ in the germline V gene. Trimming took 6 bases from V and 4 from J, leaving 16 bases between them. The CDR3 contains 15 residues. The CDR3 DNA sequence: TGCGCCAGCACCCCTTCTGTTGGGGCCACCGGGGAGCTGTTTTTT. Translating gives CASTPSVGATGELFF.